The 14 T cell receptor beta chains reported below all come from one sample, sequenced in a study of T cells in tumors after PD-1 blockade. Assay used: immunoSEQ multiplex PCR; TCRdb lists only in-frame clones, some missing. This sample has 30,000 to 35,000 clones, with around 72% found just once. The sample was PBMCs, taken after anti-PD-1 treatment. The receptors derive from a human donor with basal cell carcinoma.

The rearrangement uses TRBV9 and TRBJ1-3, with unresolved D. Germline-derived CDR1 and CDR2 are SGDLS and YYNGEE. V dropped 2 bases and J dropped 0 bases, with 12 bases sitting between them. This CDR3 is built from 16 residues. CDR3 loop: CASSVNSVSSGNTIYF. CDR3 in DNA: TGTGCCAGCAGCGTGAACTCCGTTAGCTCTGGAAACACCATATATTTT.

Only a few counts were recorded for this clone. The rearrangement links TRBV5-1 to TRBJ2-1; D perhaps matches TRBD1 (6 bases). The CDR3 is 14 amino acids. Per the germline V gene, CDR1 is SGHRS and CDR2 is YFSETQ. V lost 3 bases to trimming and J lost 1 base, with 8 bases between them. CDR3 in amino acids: CASSYTGSYNEQFF. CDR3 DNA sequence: TGCGCCAGCAGCTACACAGGGTCCTACAATGAGCAGTTCTTC.

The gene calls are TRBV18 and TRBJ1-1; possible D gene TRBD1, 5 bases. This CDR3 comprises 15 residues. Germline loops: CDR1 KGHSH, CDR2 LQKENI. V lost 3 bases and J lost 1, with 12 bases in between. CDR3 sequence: CASSPGPGANTEAFF. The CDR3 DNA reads TGTGCCAGCTCACCCGGACCCGGGGCGAACACTGAAGCTTTCTTT. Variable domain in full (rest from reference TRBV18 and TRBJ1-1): NAGVMQNPRHLVRRRGQEARLRCSPMKGHSHVYWYRQLPEEGLKFMVYLQKENIIDESGMPKERFSAEFPKEGPSILRIQQVVRGDSAAYFCASSPGPGANTEAFFGQGTRLTVV.

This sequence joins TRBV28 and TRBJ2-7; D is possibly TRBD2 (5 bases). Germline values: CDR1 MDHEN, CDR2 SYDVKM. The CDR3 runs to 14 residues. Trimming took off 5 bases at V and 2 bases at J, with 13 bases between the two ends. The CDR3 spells CASSGLEDAYEQYF. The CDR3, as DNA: TGTGCCAGCAGTGGACTGGAGGACGCCTACGAGCAGTACTTC.

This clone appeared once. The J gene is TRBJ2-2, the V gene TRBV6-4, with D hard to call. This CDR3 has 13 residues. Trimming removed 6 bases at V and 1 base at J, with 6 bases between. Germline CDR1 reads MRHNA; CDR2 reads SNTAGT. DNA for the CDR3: TGTGCCAGCAGCGCTGAGAACACCGGGGAGCTGTTTTTT. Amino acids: CASSAENTGELFF.

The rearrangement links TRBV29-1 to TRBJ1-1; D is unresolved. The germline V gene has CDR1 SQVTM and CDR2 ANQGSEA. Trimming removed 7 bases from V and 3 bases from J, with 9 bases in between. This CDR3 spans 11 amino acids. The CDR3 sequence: CSASRDTEAFF. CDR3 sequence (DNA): TGCAGCGCATCCCGGGACACTGAAGCTTTCTTT.

Here the CDR3 reads CASSLTVNNSPLHF. The CDR3 region has the DNA TGCGCCAGCAGCTTGACAGTTAATAATTCACCCCTCCACTTT. The chain joins TRBV5-1 to TRBJ1-6, with D unresolved. Trimming took 1 base from V and 5 from J, leaving 7 bases between them. Per germline, CDR1 SGHRS and CDR2 YFSETQ. The CDR3 sequence is 14 residues long.

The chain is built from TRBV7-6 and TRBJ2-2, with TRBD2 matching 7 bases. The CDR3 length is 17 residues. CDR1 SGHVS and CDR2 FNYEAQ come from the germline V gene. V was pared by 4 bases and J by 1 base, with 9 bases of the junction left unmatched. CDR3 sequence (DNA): TGTGCCAGCAGCTCCCAGGCCACTAGCGTGAACACCGGGGAGCTGTTTTTT. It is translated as CASSSQATSVNTGELFF.

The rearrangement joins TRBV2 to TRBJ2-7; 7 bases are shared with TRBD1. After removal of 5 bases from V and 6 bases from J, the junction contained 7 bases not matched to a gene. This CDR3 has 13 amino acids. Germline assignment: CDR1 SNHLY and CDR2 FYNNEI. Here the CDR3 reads CASSKTGFSEQYF. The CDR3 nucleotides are TGTGCCAGCAGTAAGACAGGGTTCAGCGAGCAGTACTTC. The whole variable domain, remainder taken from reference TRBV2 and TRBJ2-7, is EPEVTQTPSHQVTQMGQEVILRCVPISNHLYFYWYRQILGQKVEFLVSFYNNEISEKSEIFDDQFSVERPDGSNFTLKIRSTKLEDSAMYFCASSKTGFSEQYFGPGTRLTVT.

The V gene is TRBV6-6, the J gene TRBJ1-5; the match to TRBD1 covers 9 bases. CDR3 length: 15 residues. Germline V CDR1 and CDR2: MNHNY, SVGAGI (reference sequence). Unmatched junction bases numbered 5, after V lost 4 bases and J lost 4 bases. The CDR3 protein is CASSFPGTGNQPQHF. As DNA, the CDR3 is TGTGCCAGCAGTTTTCCCGGGACAGGGAATCAGCCCCAGCATTTT.

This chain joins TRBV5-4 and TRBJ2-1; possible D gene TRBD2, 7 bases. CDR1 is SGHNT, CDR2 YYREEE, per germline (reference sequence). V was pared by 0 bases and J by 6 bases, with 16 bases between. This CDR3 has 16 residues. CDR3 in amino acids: CASSLAVGRGANEQFF. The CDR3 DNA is TGTGCCAGCAGCTTGGCGGTCGGTCGGGGGGCCAATGAGCAGTTCTTC.

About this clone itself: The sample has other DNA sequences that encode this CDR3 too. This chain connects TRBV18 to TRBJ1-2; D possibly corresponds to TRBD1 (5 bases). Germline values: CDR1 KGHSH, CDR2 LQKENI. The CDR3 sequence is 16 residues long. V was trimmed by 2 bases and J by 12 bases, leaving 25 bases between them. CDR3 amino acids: CASSPEGRQGTSLNTF. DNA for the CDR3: TGTGCCAGCTCACCAGAAGGGAGGCAGGGAACGTCCTTGAACACCTTC.

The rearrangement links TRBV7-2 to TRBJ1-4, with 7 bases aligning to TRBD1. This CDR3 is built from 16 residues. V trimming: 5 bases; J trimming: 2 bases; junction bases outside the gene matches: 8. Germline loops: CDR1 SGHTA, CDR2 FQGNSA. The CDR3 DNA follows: TGTGCCAGCAGCCGTAGGGGGCGGGCCACTAATGAAAAACTGTTTTTT. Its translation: CASSRRGRATNEKLFF.

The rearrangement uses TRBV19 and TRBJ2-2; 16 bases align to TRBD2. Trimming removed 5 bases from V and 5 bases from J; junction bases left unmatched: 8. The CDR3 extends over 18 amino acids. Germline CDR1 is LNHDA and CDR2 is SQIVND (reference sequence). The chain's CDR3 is CASSGGTSGRGRTGELFF. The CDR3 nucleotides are TGTGCCAGTAGTGGCGGGACTAGCGGGAGGGGACGGACCGGGGAGCTGTTTTTT.